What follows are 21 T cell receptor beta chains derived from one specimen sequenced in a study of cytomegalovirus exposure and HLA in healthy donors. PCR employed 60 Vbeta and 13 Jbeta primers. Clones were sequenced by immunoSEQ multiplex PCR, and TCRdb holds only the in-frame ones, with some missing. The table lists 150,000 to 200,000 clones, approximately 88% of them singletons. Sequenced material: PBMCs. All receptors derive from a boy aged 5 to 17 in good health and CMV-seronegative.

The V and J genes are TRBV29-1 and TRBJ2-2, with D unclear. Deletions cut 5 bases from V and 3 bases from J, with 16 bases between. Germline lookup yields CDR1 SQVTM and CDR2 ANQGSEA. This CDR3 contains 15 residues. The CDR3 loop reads CSVKESAEHTGELFF. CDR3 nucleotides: TGCAGCGTTAAGGAGTCGGCAGAACACACCGGGGAGCTGTTTTTT.

This CDR3 is CASSLSNEQFF. The DNA of the CDR3 is TGTGCCAGCAGTTTATCAAATGAGCAGTTCTTC. This rearrangement joins TRBV28 to TRBJ2-1; D is unclear. V was pared by 1 base and J by 7 bases, with 2 bases between. Germline V gene sequence: CDR1 MDHEN, CDR2 SYDVKM. The CDR3 runs to 11 residues.

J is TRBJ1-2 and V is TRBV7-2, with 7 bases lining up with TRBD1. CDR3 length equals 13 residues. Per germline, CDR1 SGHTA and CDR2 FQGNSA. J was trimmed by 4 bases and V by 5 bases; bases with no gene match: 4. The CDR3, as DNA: TGTGCCAGCAGCCCCCGACAGGGCTATGGCTACACCTTC. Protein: CASSPRQGYGYTF. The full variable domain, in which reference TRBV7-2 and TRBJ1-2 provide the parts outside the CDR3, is GAGVSQSPSNKVTEKGKDVELRCDPISGHTALYWYRQSLGQGLEFLIYFQGNSAPDKSGLPSDRFSAERTGGSVSTLTIQRTQQEDSAVYLCASSPRQGYGYTFGSGTRLTVV.

CDR3 nucleotides: TGTGCCTGGAGAGGATTAGCGGCTCTCCAAGAGACCCAGTACTTC. Protein product: CAWRGLAALQETQYF. The chain joins TRBV30 to TRBJ2-5, with D tentatively TRBD2 (6 bases). The V gene lost 3 bases and the J gene lost 1 base, with 15 bases spanning the gap. There are 15 residues in the CDR3. Germline CDR1 reads GTSNPN; CDR2 reads SVGIG (reference sequence).

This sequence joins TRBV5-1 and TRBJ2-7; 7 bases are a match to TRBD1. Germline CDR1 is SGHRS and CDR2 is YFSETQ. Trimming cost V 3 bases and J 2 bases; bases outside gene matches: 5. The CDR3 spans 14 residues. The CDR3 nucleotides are TGCGCCAGCAGCTACACAGGGGATGCCTACGAGCAGTACTTC. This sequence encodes CASSYTGDAYEQYF.

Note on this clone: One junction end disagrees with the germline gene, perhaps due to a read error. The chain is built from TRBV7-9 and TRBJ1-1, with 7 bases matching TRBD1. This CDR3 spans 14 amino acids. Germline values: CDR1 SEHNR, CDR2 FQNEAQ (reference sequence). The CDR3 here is CSSSFFRGTEEAFF. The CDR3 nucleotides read TGTTCCAGCAGCTTTTTTAGAGGGACAGAGGAAGCTTTCTTT. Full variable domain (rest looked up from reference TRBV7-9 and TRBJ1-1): DTGVSQNPRHKITKRGQNVTFRCDPISEHNRLYWYRQTLGQGPEFLTYFQNEAQLEKSRLLSDRFSAERPKGSFSTLEIQRTEQGDSAMYLCSSSFFRGTEEAFFGQGTRLTVV.

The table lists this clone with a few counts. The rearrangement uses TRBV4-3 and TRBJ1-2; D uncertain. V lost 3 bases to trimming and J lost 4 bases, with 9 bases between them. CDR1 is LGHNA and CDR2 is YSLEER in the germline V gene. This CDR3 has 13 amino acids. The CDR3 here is CASSHLTSYGYTF. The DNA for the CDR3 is TGCGCCAGCAGCCACCTAACTTCCTATGGCTACACCTTC.

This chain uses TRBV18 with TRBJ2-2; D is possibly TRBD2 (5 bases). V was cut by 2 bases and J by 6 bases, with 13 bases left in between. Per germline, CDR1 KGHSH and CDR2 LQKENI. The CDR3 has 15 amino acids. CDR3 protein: CASSPASSYPGELFF. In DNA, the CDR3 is TGTGCCAGCTCACCAGCTTCTAGCTACCCCGGGGAGCTGTTTTTT.

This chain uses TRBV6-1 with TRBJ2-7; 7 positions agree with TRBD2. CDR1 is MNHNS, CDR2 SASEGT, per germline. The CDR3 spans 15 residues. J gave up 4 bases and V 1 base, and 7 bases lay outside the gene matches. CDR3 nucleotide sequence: TGTGCCAGCAGTGAAGGGGGCGGGAGTTTTTACGAGCAGTACTTC. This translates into CASSEGGGSFYEQYF.

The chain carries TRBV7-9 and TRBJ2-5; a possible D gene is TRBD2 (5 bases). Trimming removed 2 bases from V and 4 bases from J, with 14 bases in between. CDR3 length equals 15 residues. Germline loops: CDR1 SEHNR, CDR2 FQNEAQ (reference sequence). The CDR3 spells CASSLIEGFGETQYF. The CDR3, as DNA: TGTGCCAGCAGCTTAATTGAGGGTTTCGGAGAGACCCAGTACTTC.

The CDR3 DNA reads TGTGCCTGGAGTGGTAGCTCCTATAATTCACCCCTCCACTTT. This encodes CAWSGSSYNSPLHF. This rearrangement joins TRBV30 to TRBJ1-6; no firm D call. The germline CDR1 and CDR2 sequences are GTSNPN and SVGIG (reference sequence). There are 14 residues in the CDR3. The V and J ends lost 1 base and 0 bases respectively, with 4 bases between them.

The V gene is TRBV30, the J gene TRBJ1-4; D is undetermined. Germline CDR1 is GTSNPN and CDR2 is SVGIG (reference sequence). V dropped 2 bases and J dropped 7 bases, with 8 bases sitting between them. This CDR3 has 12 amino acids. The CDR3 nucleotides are TGTGCCTGGAGTAGGACTGGTGAAAAACTGTTTTTT. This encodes CAWSRTGEKLFF.

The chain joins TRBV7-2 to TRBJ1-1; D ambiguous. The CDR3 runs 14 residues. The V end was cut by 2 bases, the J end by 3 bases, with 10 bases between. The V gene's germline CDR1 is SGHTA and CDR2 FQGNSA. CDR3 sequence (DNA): TGTGCCAGCAGCTTAAGGTGGGGAGACACTGAAGCTTTCTTT. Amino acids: CASSLRWGDTEAFF.

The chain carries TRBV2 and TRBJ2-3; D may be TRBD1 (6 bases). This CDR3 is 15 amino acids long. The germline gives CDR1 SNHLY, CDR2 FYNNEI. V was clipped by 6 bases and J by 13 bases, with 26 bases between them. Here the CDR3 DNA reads TGTGCCAGCAGGGGGGCAGGGCTTGAAGACAGCAAGAAGTATTTT. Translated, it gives CASRGAGLEDSKKYF.

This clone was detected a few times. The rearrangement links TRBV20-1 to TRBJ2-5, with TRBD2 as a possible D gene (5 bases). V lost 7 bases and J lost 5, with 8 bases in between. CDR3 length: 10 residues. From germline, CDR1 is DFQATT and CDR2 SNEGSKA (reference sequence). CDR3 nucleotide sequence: TGCAGTGTCCGAGGGGAGACCCAGTACTTC. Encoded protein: CSVRGETQYF.

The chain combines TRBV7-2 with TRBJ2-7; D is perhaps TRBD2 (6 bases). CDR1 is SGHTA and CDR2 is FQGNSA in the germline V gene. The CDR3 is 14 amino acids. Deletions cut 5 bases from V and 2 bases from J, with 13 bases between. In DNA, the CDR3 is TGTGCCAGCAGCGCGGGACTCCGAGCCTACGAGCAGTACTTC. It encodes CASSAGLRAYEQYF.

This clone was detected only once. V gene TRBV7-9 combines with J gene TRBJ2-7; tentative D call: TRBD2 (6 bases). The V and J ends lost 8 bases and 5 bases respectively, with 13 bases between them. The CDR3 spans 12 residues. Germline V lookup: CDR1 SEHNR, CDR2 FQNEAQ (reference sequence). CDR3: CASGGLIDEQYF. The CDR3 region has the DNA TGTGCCAGCGGGGGACTTATCGACGAGCAGTACTTC.

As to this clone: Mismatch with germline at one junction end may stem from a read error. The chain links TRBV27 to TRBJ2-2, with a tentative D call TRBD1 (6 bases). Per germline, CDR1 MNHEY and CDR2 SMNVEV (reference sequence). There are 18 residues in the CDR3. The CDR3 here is CASSFQQGERVNIGELFF. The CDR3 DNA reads TGTGCCAGCAGTTTTCAACAGGGAGAAAGGGTTAACATCGGGGAGCTGTTTTTT.

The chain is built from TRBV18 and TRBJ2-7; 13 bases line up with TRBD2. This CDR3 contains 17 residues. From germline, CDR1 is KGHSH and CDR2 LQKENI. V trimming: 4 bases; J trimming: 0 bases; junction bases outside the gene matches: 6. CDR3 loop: CASSLGTSGKSSYEQYF. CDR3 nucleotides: TGTGCCAGCTCACTCGGGACTAGCGGGAAGAGCTCCTACGAGCAGTACTTC. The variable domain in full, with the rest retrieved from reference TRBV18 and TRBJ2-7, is NAGVMQNPRHLVRRRGQEARLRCSPMKGHSHVYWYRQLPEEGLKFMVYLQKENIIDESGMPKERFSAEFPKEGPSILRIQQVVRGDSAAYFCASSLGTSGKSSYEQYFGPGTRLTVT.

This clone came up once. In nucleotides, the CDR3 is TGTGCCAGCGGGGACAGGGCCAATGAAGCTTTCTTT. This translates into CASGDRANEAFF. The rearrangement joins TRBV27 to TRBJ1-1, with 9 bases lining up with TRBD1. CDR1 is MNHEY and CDR2 is SMNVEV in the germline V gene (reference sequence). The junction had 5 bases not matched to a gene; V was cut back by 8 bases and J by 7 bases. The CDR3 loop spans 12 amino acids.

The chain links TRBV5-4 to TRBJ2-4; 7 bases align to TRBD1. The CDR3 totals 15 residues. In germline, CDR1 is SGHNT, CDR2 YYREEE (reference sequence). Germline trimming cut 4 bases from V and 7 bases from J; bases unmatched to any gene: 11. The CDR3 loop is CASSRNRQGANIQYF. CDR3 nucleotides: TGTGCCAGCAGCCGAAACCGACAGGGCGCCAACATTCAGTACTTC.